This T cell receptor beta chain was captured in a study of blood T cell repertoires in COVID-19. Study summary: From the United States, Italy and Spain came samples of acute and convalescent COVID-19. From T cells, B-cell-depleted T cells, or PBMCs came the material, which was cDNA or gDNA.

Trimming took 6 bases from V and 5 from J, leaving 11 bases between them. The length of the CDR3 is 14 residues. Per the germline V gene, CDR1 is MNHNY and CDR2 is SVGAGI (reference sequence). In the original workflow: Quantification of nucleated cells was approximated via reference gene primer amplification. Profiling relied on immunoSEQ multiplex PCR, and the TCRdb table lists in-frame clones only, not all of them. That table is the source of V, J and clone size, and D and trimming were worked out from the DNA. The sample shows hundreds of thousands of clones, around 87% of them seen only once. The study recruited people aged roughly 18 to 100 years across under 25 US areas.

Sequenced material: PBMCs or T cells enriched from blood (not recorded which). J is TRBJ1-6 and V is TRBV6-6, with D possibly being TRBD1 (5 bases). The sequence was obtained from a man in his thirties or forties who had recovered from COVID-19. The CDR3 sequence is CASRLTADNSPLHF. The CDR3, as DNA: TGTGCCAGCAGGCTGACAGCAGATAATTCACCCCTCCACTTT.